This T cell receptor (beta chain) originates from a study of control samples from healthy donors and cancer patients. Only in-frame clones appear in the TCRdb table, and some are missing; sequencing was by immunoSEQ multiplex PCR. Among some 29,000 clones listed, 70% to 90% were seen once. The V gene's germline CDR1 is KGHSH and CDR2 LQKENI. The CDR3 runs to 14 residues. Deletions cut 2 bases from V and 0 bases from J, with 5 bases between. The source material was formalin-fixed, paraffin-embedded tissue. This receptor was taken from a female donor with melanoma. The rearrangement links TRBV18 to TRBJ2-4; D remains ambiguous. This chain's CDR3 is CASSPNQAKNIQYF. The CDR3, as DNA: TGTGCCAGCTCACCAAACCAAGCCAAAAACATTCAGTACTTC.